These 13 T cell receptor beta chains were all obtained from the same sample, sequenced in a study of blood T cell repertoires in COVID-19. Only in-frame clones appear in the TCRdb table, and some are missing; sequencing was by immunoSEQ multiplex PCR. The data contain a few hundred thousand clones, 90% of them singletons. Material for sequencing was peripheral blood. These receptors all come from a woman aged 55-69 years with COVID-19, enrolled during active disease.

In DNA form, the CDR3 reads TGCGCCAGCAGTGAGTCGAGGACTAGCGGTTACAATGAGCAGTTCTTC. It is translated as CASSESRTSGYNEQFF. The gene calls are TRBV10-2 and TRBJ2-1; 10 bases match TRBD2. Germline V gene sequence: CDR1 WSHSY, CDR2 SAAADI. CDR3 length equals 16 residues. Trimming cost V 0 bases and J 4 bases; bases outside gene matches: 3.

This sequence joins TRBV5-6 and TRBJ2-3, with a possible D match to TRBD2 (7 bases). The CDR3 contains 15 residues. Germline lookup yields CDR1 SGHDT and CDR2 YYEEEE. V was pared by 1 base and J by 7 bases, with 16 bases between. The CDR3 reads CASSLSGGAYNTQYF. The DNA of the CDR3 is TGTGCCAGCAGCTTGAGTGGGGGGGCCTATAATACGCAGTATTTT.

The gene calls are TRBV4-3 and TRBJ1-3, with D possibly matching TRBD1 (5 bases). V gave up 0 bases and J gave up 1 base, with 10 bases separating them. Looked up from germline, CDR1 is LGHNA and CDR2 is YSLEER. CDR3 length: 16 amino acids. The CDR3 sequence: CASSQDLTGSGNTIYF. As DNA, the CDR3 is TGCGCCAGCAGCCAAGATCTTACAGGATCTGGAAACACCATATATTTT.

Written as DNA, the CDR3 is TGTGCCAGCAGTCCGTACTCAACAGGGATAGAGACCCAGTACTTC. It is translated as CASSPYSTGIETQYF. This sequence joins TRBV27 and TRBJ2-5; D may be TRBD1 (6 bases). In germline, CDR1 is MNHEY, CDR2 SMNVEV (reference sequence). Between the trimmed V and J ends, which lost 5 bases and 4 bases, there was a span of 17 bases. CDR3 length equals 15 residues.

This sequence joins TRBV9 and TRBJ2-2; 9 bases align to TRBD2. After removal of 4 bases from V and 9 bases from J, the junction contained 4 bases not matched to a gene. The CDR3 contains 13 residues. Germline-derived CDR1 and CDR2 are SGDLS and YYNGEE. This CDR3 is CASSISGGRELFF. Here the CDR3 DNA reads TGTGCCAGCAGCATTAGCGGGGGCCGGGAGCTGTTTTTT.

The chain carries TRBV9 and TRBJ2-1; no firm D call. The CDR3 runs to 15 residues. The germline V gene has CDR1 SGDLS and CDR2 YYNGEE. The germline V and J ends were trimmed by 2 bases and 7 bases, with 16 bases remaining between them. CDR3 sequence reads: CASSVAYGLVNEQFF. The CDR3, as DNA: TGTGCCAGCAGCGTGGCCTACGGGTTGGTTAATGAGCAGTTCTTC.

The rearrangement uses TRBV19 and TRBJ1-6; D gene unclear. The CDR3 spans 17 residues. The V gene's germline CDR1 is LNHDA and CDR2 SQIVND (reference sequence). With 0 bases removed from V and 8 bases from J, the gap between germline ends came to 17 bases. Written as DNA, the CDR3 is TGTGCCAGTAGTATAGATCTACCGGGGAGGAGGGATTCACCCCTCCACTTT. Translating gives CASSIDLPGRRDSPLHF.

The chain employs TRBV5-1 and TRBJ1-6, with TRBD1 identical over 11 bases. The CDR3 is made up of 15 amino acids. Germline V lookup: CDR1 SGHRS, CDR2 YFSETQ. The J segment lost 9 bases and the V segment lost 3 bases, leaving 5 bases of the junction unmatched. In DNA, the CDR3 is TGCGCCAGCAGCTCGATCGGGACAGGGGGTTCACCCCTCCACTTT. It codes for CASSSIGTGGSPLHF. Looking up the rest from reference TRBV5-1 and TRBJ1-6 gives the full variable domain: KAGVTQTPRYLIKTRGQQVTLSCSPISGHRSVSWYQQTPGQGLQFLFEYFSETQRNKGNFPGRFSGRQFSNSRSEMNVSTLELGDSALYLCASSSIGTGGSPLHFGNGTRLTVT.

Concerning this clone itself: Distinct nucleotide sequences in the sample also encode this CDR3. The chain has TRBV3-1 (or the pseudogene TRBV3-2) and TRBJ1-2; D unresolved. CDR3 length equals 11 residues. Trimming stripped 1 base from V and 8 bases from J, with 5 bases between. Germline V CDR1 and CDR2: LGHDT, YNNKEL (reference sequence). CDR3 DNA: TGTGCCAGCAGCCAAGGAGGGGGCTACACCTTC. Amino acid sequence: CASSQGGGYTF.

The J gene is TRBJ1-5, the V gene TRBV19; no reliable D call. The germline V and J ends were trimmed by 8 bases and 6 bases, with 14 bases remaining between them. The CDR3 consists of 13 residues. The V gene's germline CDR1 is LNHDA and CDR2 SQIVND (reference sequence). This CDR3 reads CASSVEGGQPQHF. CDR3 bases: TGTGCCAGTTCGGTGGAGGGAGGTCAGCCCCAGCATTTT.

The CDR3 loop reads CASSSGQGINYEQFF. CDR3 nucleotides: TGTGCCAGCAGCTCGGGACAGGGAATTAACTATGAGCAGTTCTTC. The chain joins TRBV5-4 to TRBJ2-1; TRBD1 matches at 9 bases. Germline CDR1 is SGHNT and CDR2 is YYREEE (reference sequence). This CDR3 has 15 amino acids. With 3 bases clipped from V and 8 bases from J, the junction kept 9 bases outside the gene matches.

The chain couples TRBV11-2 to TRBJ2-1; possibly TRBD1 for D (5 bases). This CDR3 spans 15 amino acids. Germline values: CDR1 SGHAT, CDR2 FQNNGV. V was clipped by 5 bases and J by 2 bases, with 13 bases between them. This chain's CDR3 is CASSEHRLTYNEQFF. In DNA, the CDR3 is TGTGCCAGCAGCGAACACAGGCTTACCTACAATGAGCAGTTCTTC.

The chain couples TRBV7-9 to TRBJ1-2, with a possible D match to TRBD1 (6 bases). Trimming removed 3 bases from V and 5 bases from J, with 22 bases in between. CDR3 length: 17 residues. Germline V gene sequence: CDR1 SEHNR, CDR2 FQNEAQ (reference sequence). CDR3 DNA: TGTGCCAGCAGCTTGGACAGCCCCCTCAGTCGAGATTATGGCTACACCTTC. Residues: CASSLDSPLSRDYGYTF.